The rows below give T cell receptor beta chains drawn from one sample of a study of T cell changes during pregnancy in multiple sclerosis. This table comes from immunoSEQ multiplex PCR, and its TCRdb copy is limited to in-frame clones, with some not included. Altogether fewer than 60,000 clones are present, approximately 94% being singletons, with the ten largest covering around 0.31%. The sample was CD4+ T cells from peripheral blood mononuclear cells, taken in the third trimester of pregnancy. These receptors were obtained from a female donor with multiple sclerosis, enrolled in a pregnancy study. The CDR3 runs from the conserved cysteine through the conserved F or W.

J gene	V gene	CDR3 protein
TRBJ2-3	TRBV2	CASSASGGTDTQYF
TRBJ2-5	TRBV19	CASSHRGQETQYF
TRBJ1-1	TRBV5-1	CASSQGTGNTEAFF
TRBJ2-2	TRBV7-9	CASSLRNTGELFF
TRBJ1-5	TRBV6-1	CASSERPRDTENQPQHF
TRBJ1-3	TRBV30	CAWSVGDSSGNTIYF
-	TRBV5-1	CASSLGWGLSVYEQYF
TRBJ2-5	TRBV5-1	CASSRGRQGDLETQYF
TRBJ1-1	TRBV29-1	CSYSGQVNTEAFF
TRBJ2-5	TRBV9	CASSVDTQETQYF
TRBJ2-1	TRBV11-3	CASSAGDYGQGYNEQFF
TRBJ1-6	TRBV7-8	CASSGEMTGHRGSYNSPLHF
TRBJ1-5	TRBV27	CASSPERAGGNQPQHF
TRBJ2-5	TRBV2	CASSLAGGAETQYF
TRBJ2-7	TRBV7-9	CASSFSTFENEQYF
TRBJ2-1	TRBV4-1	CASSQVRGTEQFF
TRBJ1-2	TRBV28	CASSSLLAGGYTF